The rows below give T cell receptor beta chains drawn from one sample of a study of blood T cells in healthy people across ages. One entry per CDR3 protein results from TCRdb running MiXCR on the 5' RACE reads. Of roughly 1.5 million distinct CDR3 sequences listed, 40% to 45% are singletons. The sequenced sample was blood. These receptors were obtained from a woman younger than 30 in good health. Both conserved end residues are trimmed from each CDR3.

v_gene: TRBV27; j_gene: TRBJ2-5; CDR3aa: ASTSLLPGDAEAQY
v_gene: TRBV7-2; j_gene: TRBJ2-3; CDR3aa: ASSLGEGLGTDTQY
v_gene: TRBV7-2; j_gene: TRBJ1-1; CDR3aa: ASSYPGPRRATEAF
v_gene: TRBV25-1; j_gene: TRBJ2-1; CDR3aa: ASSEGVREGQLDEQF
v_gene: TRBV20-1; j_gene: TRBJ2-7; CDR3aa: SAPGTPYEQY
v_gene: TRBV4-1; j_gene: TRBJ2-6; CDR3aa: ASSQVGLGANVLT
v_gene: TRBV20-1; j_gene: TRBJ1-2; CDR3aa: SASSLGTGDYGYT
v_gene: TRBV25-1; j_gene: TRBJ2-1; CDR3aa: ASSEGTGSPYNEQF
v_gene: TRBV12-3/TRBV12-4; j_gene: TRBJ2-3; CDR3aa: ASSPTTTDTQY
v_gene: TRBV6-2/TRBV6-3; j_gene: TRBJ1-1; CDR3aa: ASRISGQGNTEAF
v_gene: TRBV12-3/TRBV12-4; j_gene: TRBJ2-1; CDR3aa: ASSRGLAGLNEQF
v_gene: TRBV20-1; j_gene: TRBJ2-1; CDR3aa: SARDLGTAEYNEQF
v_gene: TRBV7-2; j_gene: TRBJ2-1; CDR3aa: ASSFRTGSNEQF
v_gene: TRBV12-3/TRBV12-4; j_gene: TRBJ2-1; CDR3aa: ASSVGASSYNEQF
v_gene: TRBV5-1; j_gene: TRBJ1-2; CDR3aa: ASSSTGGDGYT
v_gene: TRBV21-1; j_gene: TRBJ1-6; CDR3aa: ASSTRDSHNSPLH
v_gene: TRBV7-2; j_gene: TRBJ2-3; CDR3aa: ASSLITPPSTDTQY
v_gene: TRBV5-6; j_gene: TRBJ2-7; CDR3aa: ASSFVGISYEQY
v_gene: TRBV6-5; j_gene: TRBJ2-5; CDR3aa: ARPGNRLDGQY
v_gene: TRBV5-5; j_gene: TRBJ2-4; CDR3aa: ASSNSLAKNIQY
v_gene: TRBV28; j_gene: TRBJ2-4; CDR3aa: ASSPRVPVKNIQY
v_gene: TRBV4-2; j_gene: TRBJ2-7; CDR3aa: ASSQVPSGYNEQY
v_gene: TRBV29-1; j_gene: TRBJ1-2; CDR3aa: SVEGTTYGYT
v_gene: TRBV18; j_gene: TRBJ2-5; CDR3aa: ASHHRVAGTEETQY
v_gene: TRBV9; j_gene: TRBJ1-2; CDR3aa: ASSAARGTLSANYGYT
v_gene: TRBV28; j_gene: TRBJ2-5; CDR3aa: ASTHGGVGETQY
v_gene: TRBV10-2; j_gene: TRBJ1-1; CDR3aa: ASEGRNTEAF
v_gene: TRBV6-6; j_gene: TRBJ1-2; CDR3aa: ASNLRGLNYGYT
v_gene: TRBV29-1; j_gene: TRBJ2-5; CDR3aa: SVKTGGTGIQY
v_gene: TRBV20-1; j_gene: TRBJ2-1; CDR3aa: SARLAGHNEQF
v_gene: TRBV5-1; j_gene: TRBJ2-2; CDR3aa: ASSKQGQNTGELF
v_gene: TRBV7-9; j_gene: TRBJ2-2; CDR3aa: ASSPGGFVELF
v_gene: TRBV29-1; j_gene: TRBJ2-1; CDR3aa: SVVGGSSYNEQF
v_gene: TRBV10-2; j_gene: TRBJ1-4; CDR3aa: ASREPGSTNEKLF
v_gene: TRBV5-4; j_gene: TRBJ2-3; CDR3aa: ASSPGGSGSRTDTQY
v_gene: TRBV7-9; j_gene: TRBJ2-1; CDR3aa: ASSLVGQNNERF
v_gene: TRBV7-9; j_gene: TRBJ2-1; CDR3aa: ASSLSGGVRGDNEQF
v_gene: TRBV7-2; j_gene: TRBJ2-7; CDR3aa: ASSLALAGNEQY
v_gene: TRBV19; j_gene: TRBJ2-7; CDR3aa: ASSMSGVGSYEQY
v_gene: TRBV13; j_gene: NA; CDR3aa: ASSLTPQESYEQY
v_gene: TRBV7-9; j_gene: TRBJ2-7; CDR3aa: ASSLGTPWEQY
v_gene: TRBV28; j_gene: TRBJ2-5; CDR3aa: ARTSGTGVLAYQETQY
v_gene: TRBV6-2/TRBV6-3; j_gene: TRBJ1-5; CDR3aa: ASGRTVNQPQH
v_gene: TRBV7-9; j_gene: TRBJ2-3; CDR3aa: ASSYAHTDTQY
v_gene: TRBV6-2/TRBV6-3; j_gene: TRBJ2-7; CDR3aa: ASSRGLAPKIPFPYEQY
v_gene: TRBV14; j_gene: TRBJ2-5; CDR3aa: ASSQLAGGLETQY
v_gene: TRBV7-9; j_gene: TRBJ1-2; CDR3aa: ASNNRAGYT
v_gene: TRBV7-2; j_gene: TRBJ1-6; CDR3aa: ASSPGQINSPLH
v_gene: TRBV4-3; j_gene: TRBJ2-3; CDR3aa: ASKKRQASTDTQY
v_gene: TRBV7-2; j_gene: TRBJ2-3; CDR3aa: ASSLEVATDTKY
v_gene: TRBV2; j_gene: TRBJ2-3; CDR3aa: ASSGNRGADTQY
v_gene: TRBV9; j_gene: TRBJ1-5; CDR3aa: ASSADGANQPQH
v_gene: TRBV7-2; j_gene: TRBJ2-5; CDR3aa: ASSLWTGGNEQY
v_gene: TRBV20-1; j_gene: TRBJ1-2; CDR3aa: SVPTGTYGYT
v_gene: TRBV6-5; j_gene: TRBJ1-2; CDR3aa: ASSSWDSRYGYT
v_gene: TRBV7-3; j_gene: TRBJ2-7; CDR3aa: ASSSPTFHEQY
v_gene: TRBV7-2; j_gene: TRBJ2-1; CDR3aa: ANSFRGRVSSYNEQF